This TCR beta chain was identified during a study of blood T cell repertoires in COVID-19. In the study overall: Collection of acute and convalescent COVID-19 samples took place in the United States, Italy and Spain. The analysed material was cDNA or gDNA that came from T cells, B-cell-depleted T cells, or PBMCs.

The V gene end was trimmed by 7 bases and the J gene end by 4 bases; junction bases not matched to a gene: 12. Germline V lookup: CDR1 MNHEY, CDR2 SVGAGI. CDR3 size: 15 residues. Study processing details: Amplifying reference gene primers gave estimates of nucleated cell counts. Clones were sequenced by immunoSEQ multiplex PCR, and TCRdb holds only the in-frame ones, with some missing. That table furnishes V, J and clone size, whereas the DNA furnished D and trimming. The sample records roughly 250,000 clones, over 75% being singletons. The TCR originated in a human donor in a cohort sampled during active COVID-19. V gene TRBV6-5 combines with J gene TRBJ2-5, with TRBD1 matching 7 bases. The sequencing input was peripheral blood. As DNA, the CDR3 is TGTGCCAGCATGAGAACACAGGGGATGGGAGAGACCCAGTACTTC. This encodes CASMRTQGMGETQYF.